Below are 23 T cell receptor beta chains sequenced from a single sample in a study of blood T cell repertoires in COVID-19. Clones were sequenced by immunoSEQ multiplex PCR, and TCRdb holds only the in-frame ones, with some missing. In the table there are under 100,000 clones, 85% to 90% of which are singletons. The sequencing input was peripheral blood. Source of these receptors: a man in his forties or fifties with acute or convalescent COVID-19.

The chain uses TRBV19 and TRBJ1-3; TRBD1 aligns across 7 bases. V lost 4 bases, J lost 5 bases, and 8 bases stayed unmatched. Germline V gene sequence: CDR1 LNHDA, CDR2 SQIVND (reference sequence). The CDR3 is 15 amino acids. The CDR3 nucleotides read TGTGCCAGTAGTACACTTCCGGGACAGAGAAACACCATATATTTT. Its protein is CASSTLPGQRNTIYF.

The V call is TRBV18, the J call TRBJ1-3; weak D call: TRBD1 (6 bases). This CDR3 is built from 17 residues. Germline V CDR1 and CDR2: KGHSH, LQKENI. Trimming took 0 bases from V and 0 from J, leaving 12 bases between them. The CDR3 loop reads CASSPPGAVASGNTIYF. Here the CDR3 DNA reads TGTGCCAGCTCACCACCGGGGGCAGTCGCCTCTGGAAACACCATATATTTT.

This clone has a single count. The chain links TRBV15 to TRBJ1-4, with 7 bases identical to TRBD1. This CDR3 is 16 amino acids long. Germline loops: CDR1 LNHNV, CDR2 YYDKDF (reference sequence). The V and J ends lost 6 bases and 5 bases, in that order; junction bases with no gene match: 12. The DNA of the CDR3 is TGTGCCACCAGTCCGAGGGGGGCAGGGGGAAATGAAAAACTGTTTTTT. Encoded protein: CATSPRGAGGNEKLFF.

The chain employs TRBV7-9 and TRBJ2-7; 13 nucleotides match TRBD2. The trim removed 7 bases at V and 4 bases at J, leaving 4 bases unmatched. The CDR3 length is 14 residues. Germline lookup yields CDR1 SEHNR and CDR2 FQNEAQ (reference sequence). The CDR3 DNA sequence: TGTGCCAGCATCGGGACTAGCGGGACGTACGAGCAGTACTTC. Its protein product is CASIGTSGTYEQYF.

Written as DNA, the CDR3 is TGCGCCAGCAGCTTGGGTTCCGTCTCTGGAAACACCATATATTTT. Its protein product is CASSLGSVSGNTIYF. The genes are TRBV5-1 and TRBJ1-3, with D unresolved. The CDR3 spans 15 residues. From germline, CDR1 is SGHRS and CDR2 YFSETQ. Trimming stripped 0 bases from V and 0 bases from J, with 7 bases between.

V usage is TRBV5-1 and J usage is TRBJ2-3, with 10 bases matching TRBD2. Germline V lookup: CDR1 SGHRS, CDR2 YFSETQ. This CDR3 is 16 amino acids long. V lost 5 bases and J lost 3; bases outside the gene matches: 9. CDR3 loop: CASRPGTSVETDTQYF. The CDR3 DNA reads TGCGCCAGCAGACCTGGGACTAGCGTCGAGACAGATACGCAGTATTTT.

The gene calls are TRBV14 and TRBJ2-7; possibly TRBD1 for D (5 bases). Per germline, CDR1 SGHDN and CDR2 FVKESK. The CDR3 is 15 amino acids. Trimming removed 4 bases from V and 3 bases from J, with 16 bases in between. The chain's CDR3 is CASSLTKQGGYEQYF. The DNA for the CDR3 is TGTGCCAGCAGCCTTACGAAGCAGGGCGGCTACGAGCAGTACTTC.

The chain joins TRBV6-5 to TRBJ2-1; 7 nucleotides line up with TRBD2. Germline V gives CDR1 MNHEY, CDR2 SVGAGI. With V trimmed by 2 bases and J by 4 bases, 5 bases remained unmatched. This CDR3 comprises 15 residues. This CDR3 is CASSYVASGYNEQFF. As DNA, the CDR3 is TGTGCCAGCAGTTACGTCGCTAGCGGATACAATGAGCAGTTCTTC.

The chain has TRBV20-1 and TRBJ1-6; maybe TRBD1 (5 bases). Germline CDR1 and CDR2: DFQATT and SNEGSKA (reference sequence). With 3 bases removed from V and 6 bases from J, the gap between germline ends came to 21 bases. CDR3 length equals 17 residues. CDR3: CSASSLGGTGANSPLHF. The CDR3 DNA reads TGCAGTGCTAGTAGTCTAGGAGGGACTGGGGCTAATTCACCCCTCCACTTT.

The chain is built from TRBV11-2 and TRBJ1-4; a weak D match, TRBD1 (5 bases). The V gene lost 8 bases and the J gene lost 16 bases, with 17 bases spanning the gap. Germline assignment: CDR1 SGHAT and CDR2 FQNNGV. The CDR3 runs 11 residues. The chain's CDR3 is CASSWVSGRFF. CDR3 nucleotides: TGTGCCAGCTCCTGGGTGTCAGGGCGGTTTTTT. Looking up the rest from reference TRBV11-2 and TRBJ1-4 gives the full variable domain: EAGVAQSPRYKIIEKRQSVAFWCNPISGHATLYWYQQILGQGPKLLIQFQNNGVVDDSQLPKDRFSAERLKGVDSTLKIQPAKLEDSAVYLCASSWVSGRFFGSGTQLSVL.

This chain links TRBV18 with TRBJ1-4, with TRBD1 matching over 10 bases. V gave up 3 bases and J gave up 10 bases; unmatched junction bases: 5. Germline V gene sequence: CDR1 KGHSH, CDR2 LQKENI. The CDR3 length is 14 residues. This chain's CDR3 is CASSPGTGDAKLFF. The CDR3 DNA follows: TGTGCCAGCTCACCGGGGACAGGGGACGCAAAACTGTTTTTT. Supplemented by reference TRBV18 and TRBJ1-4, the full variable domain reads NAGVMQNPRHLVRRRGQEARLRCSPMKGHSHVYWYRQLPEEGLKFMVYLQKENIIDESGMPKERFSAEFPKEGPSILRIQQVVRGDSAAYFCASSPGTGDAKLFFGSGTQLSVL.

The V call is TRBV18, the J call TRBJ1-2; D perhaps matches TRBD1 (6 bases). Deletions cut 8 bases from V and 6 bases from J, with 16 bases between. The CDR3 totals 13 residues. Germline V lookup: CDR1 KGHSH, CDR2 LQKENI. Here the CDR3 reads CASGTGKLNGYTF. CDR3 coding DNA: TGTGCCAGCGGCACAGGGAAGTTAAATGGCTACACCTTC.

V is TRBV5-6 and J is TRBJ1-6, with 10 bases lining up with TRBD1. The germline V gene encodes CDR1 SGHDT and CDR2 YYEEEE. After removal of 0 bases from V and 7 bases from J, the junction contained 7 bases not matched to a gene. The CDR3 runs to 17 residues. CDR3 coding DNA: TGTGCCAGCAGCTTGGTTGTGACAGGGGGCGGGAATTCACCCCTCCACTTT. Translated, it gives CASSLVVTGGGNSPLHF.

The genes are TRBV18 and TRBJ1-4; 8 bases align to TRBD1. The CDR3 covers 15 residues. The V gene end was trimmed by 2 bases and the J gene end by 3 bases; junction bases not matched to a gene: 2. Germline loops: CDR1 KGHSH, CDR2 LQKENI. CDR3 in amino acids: CASSPGQGPNEKLFF. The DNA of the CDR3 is TGTGCCAGCTCACCAGGACAGGGCCCTAATGAAAAACTGTTTTTT. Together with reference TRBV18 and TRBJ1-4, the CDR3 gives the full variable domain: NAGVMQNPRHLVRRRGQEARLRCSPMKGHSHVYWYRQLPEEGLKFMVYLQKENIIDESGMPKERFSAEFPKEGPSILRIQQVVRGDSAAYFCASSPGQGPNEKLFFGSGTQLSVL.

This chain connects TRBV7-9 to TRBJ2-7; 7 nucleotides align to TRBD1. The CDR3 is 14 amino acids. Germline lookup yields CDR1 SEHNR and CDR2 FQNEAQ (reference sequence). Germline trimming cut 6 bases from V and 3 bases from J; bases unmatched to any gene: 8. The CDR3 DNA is TGTGCCAGCAGTTCCCGGACAGGCGGCTACGAGCAGTACTTC. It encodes CASSSRTGGYEQYF.

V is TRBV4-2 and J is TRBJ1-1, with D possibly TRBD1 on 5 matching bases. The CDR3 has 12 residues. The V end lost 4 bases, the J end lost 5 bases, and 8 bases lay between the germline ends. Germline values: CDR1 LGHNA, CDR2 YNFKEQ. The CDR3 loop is CASSPGGTEAFF. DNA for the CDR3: TGTGCCAGCAGCCCCGGGGGAACTGAAGCTTTCTTT.

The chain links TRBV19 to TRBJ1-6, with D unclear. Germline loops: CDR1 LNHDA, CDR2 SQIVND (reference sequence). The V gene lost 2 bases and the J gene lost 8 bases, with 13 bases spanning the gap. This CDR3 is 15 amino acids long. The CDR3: CASSIHTGRDSPLHF. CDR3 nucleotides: TGTGCCAGTAGTATACACACCGGGAGGGATTCACCCCTCCACTTT.

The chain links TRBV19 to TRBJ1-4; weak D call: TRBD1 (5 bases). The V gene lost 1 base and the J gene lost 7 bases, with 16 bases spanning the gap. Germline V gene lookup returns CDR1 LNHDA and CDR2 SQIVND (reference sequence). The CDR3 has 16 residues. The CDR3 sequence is CASSIGMGPSAEKLFF. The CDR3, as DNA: TGTGCCAGTAGTATAGGGATGGGGCCGTCGGCTGAAAAACTGTTTTTT.

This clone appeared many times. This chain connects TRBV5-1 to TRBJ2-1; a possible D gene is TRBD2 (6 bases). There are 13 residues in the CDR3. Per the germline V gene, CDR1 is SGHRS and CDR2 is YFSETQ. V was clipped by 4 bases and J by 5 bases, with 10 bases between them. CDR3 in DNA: TGCGCCAGCAGCGGGTGGGGGGACAATGAGCAGTTCTTC. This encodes CASSGWGDNEQFF.

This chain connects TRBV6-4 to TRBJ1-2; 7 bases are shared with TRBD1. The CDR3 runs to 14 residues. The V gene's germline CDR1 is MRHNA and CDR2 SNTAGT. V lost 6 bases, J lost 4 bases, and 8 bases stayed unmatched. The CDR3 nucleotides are TGTGCCAGCAGAGCGACCTGGGACAGCTATGGCTACACCTTC. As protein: CASRATWDSYGYTF.

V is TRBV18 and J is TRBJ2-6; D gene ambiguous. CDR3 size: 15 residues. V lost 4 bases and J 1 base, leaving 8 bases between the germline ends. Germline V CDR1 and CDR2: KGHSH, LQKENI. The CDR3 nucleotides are TGTGCCAGCTCACTGTCAGGATCTGGGGCCAACGTCCTGACTTTC. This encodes CASSLSGSGANVLTF. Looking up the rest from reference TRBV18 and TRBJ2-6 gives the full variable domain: NAGVMQNPRHLVRRRGQEARLRCSPMKGHSHVYWYRQLPEEGLKFMVYLQKENIIDESGMPKERFSAEFPKEGPSILRIQQVVRGDSAAYFCASSLSGSGANVLTFGAGSRLTVL.

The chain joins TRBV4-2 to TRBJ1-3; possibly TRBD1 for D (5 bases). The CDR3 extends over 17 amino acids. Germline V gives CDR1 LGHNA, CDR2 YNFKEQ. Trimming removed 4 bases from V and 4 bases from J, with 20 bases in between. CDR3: CASSLNIQGTSGNTIYF. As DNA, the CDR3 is TGTGCCAGCAGCCTAAACATCCAGGGTACGAGCGGAAACACCATATATTTT.

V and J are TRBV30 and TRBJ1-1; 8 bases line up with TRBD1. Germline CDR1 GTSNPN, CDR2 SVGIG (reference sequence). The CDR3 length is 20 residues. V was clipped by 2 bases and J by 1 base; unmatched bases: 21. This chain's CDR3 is CAWSLRTSGNRGRRNTEAFF. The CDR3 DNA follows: TGTGCCTGGAGTCTACGGACTTCAGGGAACAGGGGGAGAAGGAACACTGAAGCTTTCTTT.